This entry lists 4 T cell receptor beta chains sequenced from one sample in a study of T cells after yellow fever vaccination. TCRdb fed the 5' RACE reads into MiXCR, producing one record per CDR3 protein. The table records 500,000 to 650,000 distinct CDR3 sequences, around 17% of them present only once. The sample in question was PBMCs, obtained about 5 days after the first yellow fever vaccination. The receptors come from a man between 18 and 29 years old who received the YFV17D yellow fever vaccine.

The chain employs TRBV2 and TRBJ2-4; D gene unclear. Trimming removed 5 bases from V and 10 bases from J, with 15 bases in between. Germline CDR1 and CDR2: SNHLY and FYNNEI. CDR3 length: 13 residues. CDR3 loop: CASSPIPDQIQYF. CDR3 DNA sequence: TGTGCCAGCAGTCCTATCCCGGACCAGATTCAGTACTTC.

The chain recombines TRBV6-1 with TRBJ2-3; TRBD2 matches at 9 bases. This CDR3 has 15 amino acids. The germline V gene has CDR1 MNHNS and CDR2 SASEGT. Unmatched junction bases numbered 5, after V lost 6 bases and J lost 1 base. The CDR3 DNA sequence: TGTGCCAGCAGGGTAGCGGGGGTGGGCACAGATACGCAGTATTTT. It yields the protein CASRVAGVGTDTQYF.

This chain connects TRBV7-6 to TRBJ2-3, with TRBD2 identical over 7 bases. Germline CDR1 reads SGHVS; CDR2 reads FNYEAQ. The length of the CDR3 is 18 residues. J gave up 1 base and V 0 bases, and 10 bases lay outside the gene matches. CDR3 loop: CASSLALSAGRGTDTQYF. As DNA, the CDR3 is TGTGCCAGCAGCTTAGCGCTGTCAGCGGGGAGGGGCACAGATACGCAGTATTTT.

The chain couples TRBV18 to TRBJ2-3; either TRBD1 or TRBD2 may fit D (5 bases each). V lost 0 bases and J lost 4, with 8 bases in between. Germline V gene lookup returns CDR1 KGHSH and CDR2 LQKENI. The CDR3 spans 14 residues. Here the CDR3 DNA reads TGTGCCAGCTCACCACCAAGGGGAGCAGATACGCAGTATTTT. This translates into CASSPPRGADTQYF.